These T cell receptor beta chains were read from a single sample in a study of blood T cell repertoires in COVID-19. Sequencing was performed with immunoSEQ multiplex PCR; in TCRdb, only in-frame clones are kept and a portion is missing. There are around 190,000 clones in the sample; more than 70% occur only once, and approximately 4.5% lies in the top ten. What was sequenced was peripheral blood. Receptors originate from a human donor in a cohort sampled during active COVID-19. Each CDR3 is given with its conserved first and last residue. D genes are given only for firm matches. Clone size is not always given. Where it is, it says once, few, many or a class for expanded clones.

J gene	V gene	D gene	clone size	CDR3 protein	CDR3 DNA
TRBJ2-6	TRBV2	.	.	CAAGVSGANVLTF	TGTGCCGCGGGCGTCTCTGGGGCCAACGTCCTGACTTTC
TRBJ2-3	TRBV27	TRBD2	once	CASTKLAGETDTQYF	TGTGCCAGCACTAAACTAGCGGGGGAGACAGATACGCAGTATTTT
TRBJ2-3	TRBV6-2/TRBV6-3	TRBD2	once	CASSLLAGTTDTQYF	TGTGCCAGCAGTTTGCTAGCGGGGACCACAGATACGCAGTATTTT
TRBJ1-1	TRBV27	TRBD1	.	CASSLRRDSEAFF	TGTGCCAGCAGTCTACGACGGGACAGTGAAGCTTTCTTT
TRBJ2-2	TRBV28	TRBD2	.	CASSRLAGFGGELFF	TGTGCCAGCAGTCGACTAGCGGGATTTGGCGGGGAGCTGTTTTTT
TRBJ2-1	TRBV9	TRBD2	once	CASSYASGRSYNEQFF	TGTGCCAGCAGCTATGCTAGCGGGCGGTCCTACAATGAGCAGTTCTTC
TRBJ1-1	TRBV6-2/TRBV6-3	TRBD1	.	CASSYRTGGEAEAFF	TGTGCCAGCAGTTACCGCACAGGGGGCGAGGCTGAAGCTTTCTTT
TRBJ2-7	TRBV19	TRBD2	.	CATSGEAYEQYF	TGTGCCACTAGCGGGGAAGCCTACGAGCAGTACTTC
TRBJ1-3	TRBV6-1	.	.	CASSEEGLRGNTIYF	TGTGCCAGCAGTGAAGAGGGGTTGAGAGGAAACACCATATATTTT
TRBJ1-6	TRBV2	TRBD1	.	CASTKDRGSAPLHF	TGTGCCAGCACCAAGGACAGGGGCTCCGCACCCCTCCACTTT
TRBJ1-1	TRBV20-1	.	.	CSAQGDTEAFF	TGCAGTGCCCAGGGTGACACTGAAGCTTTCTTT
TRBJ1-2	TRBV29-1	TRBD1	.	CSVERDRKNGYTF	TGCAGCGTCGAACGGGACAGGAAGAATGGCTACACCTTC
TRBJ1-2	TRBV30	.	.	CACPGNYGYTF	TGTGCCTGTCCCGGTAACTATGGCTACACCTTC
TRBJ2-7	TRBV6-2/TRBV6-3	TRBD2	.	CASSTPGLSSYEQYF	TGTGCCAGCAGTACCCCGGGACTAAGCTCCTACGAGCAGTACTTC
TRBJ1-2	TRBV5-1	.	.	CASSSSGGYGYTF	TGCGCCAGCAGCTCCTCAGGAGGCTATGGCTACACCTTC
TRBJ1-5	TRBV19	TRBD1	.	CASSRGQVNQPQHF	TGTGCCAGTAGTAGGGGACAGGTCAATCAGCCCCAGCATTTT
TRBJ1-5	TRBV2	.	.	CASSEDRIGQPQHF	TGTGCCAGCAGTGAGGACAGAATCGGTCAGCCCCAGCATTTT
TRBJ1-6	TRBV27	.	.	CASSSQDTNSPLHF	TGTGCCAGCAGTTCGCAGGACACCAATTCACCCCTCCACTTT
TRBJ2-5	TRBV20-1	.	.	CSADREGTQYF	TGCAGTGCTGATCGCGAGGGGACCCAGTACTTC
TRBJ2-7	TRBV3-1/TRBV3-2	TRBD1	.	CASSQEDRAHEQYF	TGTGCCAGCAGCCAAGAGGACAGGGCCCACGAGCAGTACTTC
TRBJ2-1	TRBV9	.	.	CASSSPVAASYNEQFF	TGTGCCAGCAGCTCCCCCGTGGCTGCCTCCTACAATGAGCAGTTCTTC
TRBJ1-4	TRBV10-3	.	.	CATRQGNEKLFF	TGTGCCACTCGCCAGGGTAATGAAAAACTGTTTTTT
TRBJ1-4	TRBV7-9	.	few	CASSARGAPNEKLFF	TGTGCCAGCAGCGCGCGGGGAGCCCCTAATGAAAAACTGTTTTTT
TRBJ2-1	TRBV11-2	TRBD2	.	CASSSYSGRADWNEQFF	TGTGCCAGCAGCTCGTATAGCGGGAGGGCCGATTGGAATGAGCAGTTCTTC
TRBJ1-3	TRBV7-2	.	.	CASSLQGRRNTIYF	TGTGCCAGCAGCTTGCAGGGGCGAAGGAACACCATATATTTT
TRBJ2-7	TRBV4-3	.	few	CASSQDTGNLYEQYF	TGCGCCAGCAGCCAAGACACCGGGAACCTCTACGAGCAGTACTTC
TRBJ1-6	TRBV4-1	.	few	CASSQVDNSPLHF	TGCGCCAGCAGCCAAGTAGATAATTCACCCCTCCACTTT
TRBJ2-5	TRBV5-5	.	few	CASSVSVQETQYF	TGTGCCAGCAGCGTTAGCGTACAAGAGACCCAGTACTTC
TRBJ1-3	TRBV24-1	TRBD1	.	CATSDSGGPGNTIYF	TGTGCCACCAGTGATTCAGGGGGCCCCGGAAACACCATATATTTT
TRBJ2-3	TRBV3-1/TRBV3-2	TRBD2	.	CASSQLSPSGAGADTQYF	TGTGCCAGCAGCCAGCTCTCTCCTAGCGGGGCAGGGGCAGATACGCAGTATTTT
TRBJ2-5	TRBV11-2	TRBD2	few	CASSLKTSGRGQETQYF	TGTGCCAGCAGCCTTAAAACTAGCGGGAGGGGCCAAGAGACCCAGTACTTC
TRBJ1-5	TRBV6-6	TRBD1	.	CASTDRDTNQPQHF	TGTGCCAGCACTGACAGGGATACGAATCAGCCCCAGCATTTT
TRBJ2-2	TRBV7-2	.	.	CASSSPPQNTGELFF	TGTGCCAGCAGCTCCCCCCCACAGAACACCGGGGAGCTGTTTTTT
TRBJ2-3	TRBV5-1	.	.	CASSLAGGADTQYF	TGCGCCAGCAGCTTGGCCGGCGGGGCAGATACGCAGTATTTT
TRBJ2-3	TRBV11-2	TRBD1	.	CASSIDRGSTDTQYF	TGTGCCAGCAGCATAGACAGGGGAAGCACAGATACGCAGTATTTT
TRBJ1-6	TRBV14	.	.	CASSQALSPLHF	TGTGCCAGCAGCCAAGCTCTCTCACCCCTCCACTTT
TRBJ2-7	TRBV13	.	.	CASSLGGTGRFTYEQYF	TGTGCCAGCAGCTTAGGGGGGACCGGGAGATTTACTTACGAGCAGTACTTC
TRBJ1-2	TRBV2	TRBD1	.	CASGRPGQGASYTF	TGTGCCAGCGGTAGACCGGGACAGGGGGCGAGCTACACCTTC
TRBJ2-5	TRBV15	TRBD2	.	CATSLGLAGGETQYF	TGTGCCACCAGCCTAGGACTAGCGGGAGGCGAGACCCAGTACTTC
TRBJ1-5	TRBV19	.	.	CASSIRGISGNQPQHF	TGTGCCAGTAGTATCCGTGGGATTAGCGGCAATCAGCCCCAGCATTTT
TRBJ1-6	TRBV2	.	.	CASSGGADNSPLHF	TGTGCCAGCAGTGGCGGGGCCGATAATTCACCCCTCCACTTT
TRBJ2-7	TRBV20-1	.	few	CSATRSGEQYF	TGCAGTGCTACACGGAGTGGCGAGCAGTACTTC
TRBJ2-6	TRBV7-2	.	.	CASSLDSSGANVLTF	TGTGCCAGCAGCTTAGACAGCTCTGGGGCCAACGTCCTGACTTTC
TRBJ2-1	TRBV7-6	.	.	CASSLAQGGRNEQFF	TGTGCCAGCAGCCTAGCGCAGGGCGGACGGAATGAGCAGTTCTTC
TRBJ2-5	TRBV7-6	TRBD2	.	CASSLRQMSGAADTQYF	TGTGCCAGCAGCTTACGCCAGATGAGCGGGGCGGCGGATACCCAGTACTTC
TRBJ2-7	TRBV29-1	.	.	CSVEKAHEQYF	TGCAGCGTTGAAAAAGCGCACGAGCAGTACTTC
TRBJ1-5	TRBV2	.	.	CASSEGPTGNQPQHF	TGTGCCAGCAGTGAAGGACCGACAGGCAATCAGCCCCAGCATTTT